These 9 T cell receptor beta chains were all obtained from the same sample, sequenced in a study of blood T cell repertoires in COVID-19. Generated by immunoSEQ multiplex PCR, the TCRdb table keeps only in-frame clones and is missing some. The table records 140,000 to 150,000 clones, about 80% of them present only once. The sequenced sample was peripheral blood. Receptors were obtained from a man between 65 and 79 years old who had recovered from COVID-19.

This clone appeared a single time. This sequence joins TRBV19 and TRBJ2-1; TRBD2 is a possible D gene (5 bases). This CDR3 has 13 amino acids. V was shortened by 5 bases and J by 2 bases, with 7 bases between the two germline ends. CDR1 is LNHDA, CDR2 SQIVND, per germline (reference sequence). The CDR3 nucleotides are TGTGCCAGTAGTCGACTAACCTACAATGAGCAGTTCTTC. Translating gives CASSRLTYNEQFF. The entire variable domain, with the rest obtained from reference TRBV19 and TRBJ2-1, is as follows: DGGITQSPKYLFRKEGQNVTLSCEQNLNHDAMYWYRQDPGQGLRLIYYSQIVNDFQKGDIAEGYSVSREKKESFPLTVTSAQKNPTAFYLCASSRLTYNEQFFGPGTRLTVL.

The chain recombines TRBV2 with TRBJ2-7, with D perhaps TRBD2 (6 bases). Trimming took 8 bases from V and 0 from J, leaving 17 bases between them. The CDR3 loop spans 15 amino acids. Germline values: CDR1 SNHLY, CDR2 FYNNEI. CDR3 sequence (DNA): TGTGCCAGCTGGGGGGACGCCAATAGCTCCTACGAGCAGTACTTC. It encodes CASWGDANSSYEQYF.

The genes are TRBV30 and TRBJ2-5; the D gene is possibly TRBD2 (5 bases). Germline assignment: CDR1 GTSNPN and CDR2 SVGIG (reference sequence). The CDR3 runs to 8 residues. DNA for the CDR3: TGTCGGGGAGAGACCCAGTACTTC. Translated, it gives CRGETQYF.

CDR3 in amino acids: CASSILLAGANNEQFF. The CDR3 DNA reads TGTGCCAGCAGTATTTTACTAGCGGGAGCAAACAATGAGCAGTTCTTC. The chain uses TRBV27 and TRBJ2-1; 11 positions agree with TRBD2. The trim removed 5 bases at V and 5 bases at J, leaving 8 bases unmatched. The germline V gene encodes CDR1 MNHEY and CDR2 SMNVEV (reference sequence). The CDR3 covers 16 residues.

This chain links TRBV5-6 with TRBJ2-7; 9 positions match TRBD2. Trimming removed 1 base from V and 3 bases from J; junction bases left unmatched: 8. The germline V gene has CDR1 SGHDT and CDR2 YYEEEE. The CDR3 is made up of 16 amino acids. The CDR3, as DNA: TGTGCCAGCAGCTTGTCTAGCGGGATGCGCGGCTACGAGCAGTACTTC. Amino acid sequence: CASSLSSGMRGYEQYF.

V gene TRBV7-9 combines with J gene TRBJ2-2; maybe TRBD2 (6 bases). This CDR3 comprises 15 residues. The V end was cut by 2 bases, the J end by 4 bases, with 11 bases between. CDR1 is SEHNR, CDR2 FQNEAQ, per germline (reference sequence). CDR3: CASSLIGGGTGELFF. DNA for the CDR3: TGTGCCAGCAGCTTAATCGGGGGAGGCACCGGGGAGCTGTTTTTT.

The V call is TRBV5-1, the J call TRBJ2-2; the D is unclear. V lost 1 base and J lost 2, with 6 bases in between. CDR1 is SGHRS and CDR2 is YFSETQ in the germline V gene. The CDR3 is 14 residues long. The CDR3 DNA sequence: TGCGCCAGCAGCTTGATGACAAACACCGGGGAGCTGTTTTTT. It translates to CASSLMTNTGELFF.

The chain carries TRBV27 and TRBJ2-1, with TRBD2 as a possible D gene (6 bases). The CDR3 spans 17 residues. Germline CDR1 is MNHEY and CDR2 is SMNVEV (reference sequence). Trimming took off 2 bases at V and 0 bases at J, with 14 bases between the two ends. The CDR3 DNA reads TGTGCCAGCAGTTTAGGGCGATTAGCGGTCTCCTACAATGAGCAGTTCTTC. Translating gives CASSLGRLAVSYNEQFF.

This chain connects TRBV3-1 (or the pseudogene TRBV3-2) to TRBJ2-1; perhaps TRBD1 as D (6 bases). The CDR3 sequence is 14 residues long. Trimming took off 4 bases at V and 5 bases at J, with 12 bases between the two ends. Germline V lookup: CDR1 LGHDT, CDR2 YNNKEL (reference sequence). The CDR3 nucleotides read TGTGCCAGCAGCCTTTTACAGGGCGACAATGAGCAGTTCTTC. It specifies CASSLLQGDNEQFF.